The rows below give T cell receptor beta chains drawn from one sample of a study of response to subunit inactivated influenza vaccine. TCRdb re-derived calls from the RT-PCR reads in MiXCR, one entry per CDR3 protein. The sample has hundreds of thousands of distinct CDR3 sequences, about 20% seen once; the top ten hold over 9%. The source material was PBMCs from blood, sampled 21 months after vaccination. The receptors were gathered from a man aged 50 to 69 who received an inactivated influenza vaccine. Each CDR3 is given with its conserved first and last residue. Fields, in order: clone size, J gene, D gene, V gene, CDR3 DNA, CDR3 protein. D genes are given only for firm matches. Not every row has a clone size; where given, it reads once, few, many or a size class.

NA | TRBJ1-1 | NA | TRBV20-1 | TGCAGTGCTAGAATGGACATTTATACTCCGAACACTGAAGCTTTCTTT | CSARMDIYTPNTEAFF
NA | TRBJ2-4 | TRBD1 | TRBV6-2/TRBV6-3 | TGTGCCAGCAGTTACTCGATAGGACAGGGGCAAGCCAAAAACATTCAGTACTTC | CASSYSIGQGQAKNIQYF
NA | TRBJ1-2 | TRBD1 | TRBV4-3 | TGCGCCAGCAGCCAAGAAGATAGGGGACAGGATGGCTACACCTTC | CASSQEDRGQDGYTF
many | TRBJ1-2 | TRBD1 | TRBV18 | TGTGCCAGCTCACCATTCACCCGGGACAGGGGAAATGGCTACACCTTC | CASSPFTRDRGNGYTF
NA | TRBJ2-7 | NA | TRBV4-2 | TGTGCCAGCAGCCAAGAAGGGTCGGTGAAAACCTACTACGAGCAGTACTTC | CASSQEGSVKTYYEQYF
few | TRBJ1-5 | TRBD1 | TRBV7-2 | TGTGCCAGCAGCTCCTCGACAGGGAAAACTCAGCCCCAGCATTTT | CASSSSTGKTQPQHF
NA | TRBJ2-7 | NA | TRBV18 | TGTGCCAGCTCACCACCGGGGCTGGGCTCCTACGAGCAGTACTTC | CASSPPGLGSYEQYF
many | TRBJ1-1 | TRBD1 | TRBV9 | TGTGCCAGCAGCGGAGGGGGCTTGAGCACTGAAGCTTTCTTT | CASSGGGLSTEAFF
NA | TRBJ1-1 | NA | TRBV6-2/TRBV6-3 | TGTGCCAGCAGGCCAAACAGGGCGTTTCAGGCTTTCTTT | CASRPNRAFQAFF
few | TRBJ1-4 | TRBD1 | TRBV4-2 | TGTGCCAGCAGCCAAGTAACAGGGGCGGGTGAAAAACTGTTTTTT | CASSQVTGAGEKLFF
many | TRBJ2-3 | NA | TRBV11-1 | TGTGCCAGCAGCTTATCTATCTGGGCGGGATCAAGCACAGATACGCAGTATTTT | CASSLSIWAGSSTDTQYF
NA | TRBJ2-2 | TRBD2 | TRBV12-3/TRBV12-4 | TGTGCCAGCAGGGGAGGGGCGGGAGAATCTAGGGAGCTGTTTTTT | CASRGGAGESRELFF
NA | TRBJ1-5 | TRBD1 | TRBV11-2 | TGTGCCAGCAGCTTAGATGTTGTGCGGACAGGGGGCCAGCCCCGGCATTTT | CASSLDVVRTGGQPRHF
few | TRBJ2-2 | NA | TRBV12-3/TRBV12-4 | TGTGCCAGCAGCCAGACAACCGGGGAGCTGTTTTTT | CASSQTTGELFF
few | TRBJ1-4 | TRBD1 | TRBV12-3/TRBV12-4 | TGTGCCAGCAGCCGACAGGGTTCGCATGAAAAACTGTTTTTT | CASSRQGSHEKLFF
once | TRBJ2-3 | TRBD2 | TRBV7-2 | TGTGCCAGCAACTCGGGGGGGTTGATTTCAGATACGCAGTATTTT | CASNSGGLISDTQYF
many | TRBJ1-1 | NA | TRBV7-2 | TGTGCCAGCAGCTTAGTTGGCAGAGAAGCTTTCTTT | CASSLVGREAFF
few | TRBJ2-7 | NA | TRBV5-1 | TGCGCCAGCAGCTGGGGACGGTACGAGCAGTACTTC | CASSWGRYEQYF
few | TRBJ1-1 | NA | TRBV20-1 | TGCAGTGCTAGGGGCCCACAGCTCAACACTGAAGCTTTCTTT | CSARGPQLNTEAFF
NA | TRBJ1-5 | NA | TRBV28 | TGTGCCAGCAGTTTAACGGGGCGGGCCAATCAGCCCCAGCATTTT | CASSLTGRANQPQHF
NA | TRBJ2-3 | NA | TRBV10-3 | TGTGCCATCAGTGAGAGGGACACGAACACAGATACGCAGTATTTT | CAISERDTNTDTQYF
few | TRBJ1-1 | NA | TRBV5-6 | TGTGCCAGCAGCTTACCACGGGGTGAAGCTTTCTTT | CASSLPRGEAFF
few | TRBJ1-3 | NA | TRBV5-1 | TGCGCCAGCAGCCCGAGCGGGGGGATCGGAAACACCATATATTTT | CASSPSGGIGNTIYF
few | TRBJ1-1 | NA | TRBV3-1 | TGTGCCAGCAGCCAACCCACGAACACTGAAGCTTTCTTT | CASSQPTNTEAFF
NA | TRBJ1-3 | NA | TRBV20-1 | TGCAGTGCTAGCCCGGACAACGGAAACACCATATATTTT | CSASPDNGNTIYF
few | TRBJ1-4 | NA | TRBV29-1 | TGCAGCGGGGGAGATAGACGTGAAAAACTGTTTTTT | CSGGDRREKLFF
many | TRBJ1-2 | TRBD1 | TRBV20-1 | TGCAGTGCTAGAGATATAGGACAGGCGACCTACGGCTACACCTTC | CSARDIGQATYGYTF
few | TRBJ1-6 | TRBD1 | TRBV6-1 | TGTGCCAGCAGGAAACAGGGGGCCGTTGAAAATTCACCCCTCCACTTT | CASRKQGAVENSPLHF
few | TRBJ2-1 | NA | TRBV4-3 | TGCGCCAGCAGCCAAGAGGTGTCGCGACCCTACAATGAGCAGTTCTTC | CASSQEVSRPYNEQFF
NA | TRBJ1-1 | TRBD1 | TRBV19 | TGTGCCAGTAGTTTTCTACAGGGGAATGCTTTCTTT | CASSFLQGNAFF
NA | TRBJ2-5 | NA | TRBV18 | TGTGCCAGCTCACCACCTACGGCCCGGGAGACCCAGTACTTC | CASSPPTARETQYF
few | TRBJ2-7 | NA | TRBV5-1 | TGCGCCAGCAGCCTAAGGACGGACTACGAGCAGTACTTC | CASSLRTDYEQYF
NA | TRBJ1-2 | NA | TRBV11-3 | TGTGCCAGCAGCTTAGAGGGGGCTATCTATGGCTACACCTTC | CASSLEGAIYGYTF
NA | TRBJ1-2 | NA | TRBV10-2 | TGCGCCAGCAGTGAACACGAAAGGCTCGGGGTCTATGGCTACACCTTC | CASSEHERLGVYGYTF
NA | TRBJ2-3 | NA | TRBV28 | TGTGCCAGCACCGGGACAGATACGCAGTATTTT | CASTGTDTQYF
NA | TRBJ1-5 | NA | TRBV12-3/TRBV12-4 | TGTGCCAGCAGTCTAGGGATGGGCAATCAGCCCCAGCATTTT | CASSLGMGNQPQHF
NA | TRBJ2-5 | TRBD1 | TRBV5-1 | TGCGCCAGCAGCTATACCGGGACAGGGTCCCAAGAGACCCAGTACTTC | CASSYTGTGSQETQYF
NA | TRBJ2-7 | NA | TRBV18 | TGTGCCAGCTCACTTCGGGACTGGGAAGGGGAGCAGTACTTC | CASSLRDWEGEQYF
NA | TRBJ1-5 | TRBD1 | TRBV6-2/TRBV6-3 | TGTGCCAGCAGTTCTCCAGGGGGCCATCAGCCCCAGCATTTT | CASSSPGGHQPQHF
few | TRBJ1-6 | TRBD1 | TRBV5-5 | TGTGCCAGCAGCCAGGGACAGGTTAATTCACCCCTCCACTTT | CASSQGQVNSPLHF
few | TRBJ2-2 | TRBD2 | TRBV12-3/TRBV12-4 | TGTGCCAGCAGTCCGCGGGGGTGGGGAACCGGGGAGCTGTTTTTT | CASSPRGWGTGELFF
many | TRBJ1-2 | NA | TRBV6-2/TRBV6-3 | TGTGCCAGCAGCGACGGGCAGAGGAACTATGGCTACACCTTC | CASSDGQRNYGYTF
NA | TRBJ1-5 | NA | TRBV12-3/TRBV12-4 | TGTGCCAGCAACATGGCAGGGGCAGGGTCCTATGTTAATCAGCCCCAGCATTTT | CASNMAGAGSYVNQPQHF
few | TRBJ1-5 | NA | TRBV6-2/TRBV6-3 | TGTGCCAGCGACCAGACTTGGACTCAGCCCCAGCATTTT | CASDQTWTQPQHF
few | TRBJ2-1 | NA | TRBV3-1 | TGTGCCAGCAGCCAGCTCACCTACAATGAGCAGTTCTTC | CASSQLTYNEQFF
few | TRBJ2-5 | TRBD1 | TRBV20-1 | TGCAGTGCTAGAGCTTGGACAGGGTGGGAGACCCAGTACTTC | CSARAWTGWETQYF
many | TRBJ1-4 | NA | TRBV5-1 | TGCGCCAGCAGCCCCGGACGCGGAGCAACTAATGAAAAACTGTTTTTT | CASSPGRGATNEKLFF